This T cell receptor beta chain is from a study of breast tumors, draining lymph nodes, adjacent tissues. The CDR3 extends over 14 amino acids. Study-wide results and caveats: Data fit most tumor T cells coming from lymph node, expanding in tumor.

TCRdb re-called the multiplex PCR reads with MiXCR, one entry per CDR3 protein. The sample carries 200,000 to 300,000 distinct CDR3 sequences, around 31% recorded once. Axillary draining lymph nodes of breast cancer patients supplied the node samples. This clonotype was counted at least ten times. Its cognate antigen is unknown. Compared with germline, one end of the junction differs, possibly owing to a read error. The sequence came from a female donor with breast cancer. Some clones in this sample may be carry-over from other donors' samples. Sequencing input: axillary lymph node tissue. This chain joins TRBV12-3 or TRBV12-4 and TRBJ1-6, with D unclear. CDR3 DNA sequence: TGTACCAGCAGTTTAGCGGCTGGGGATTCACCCCTCCACTTT. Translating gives CTSSLAAGDSPLHF.